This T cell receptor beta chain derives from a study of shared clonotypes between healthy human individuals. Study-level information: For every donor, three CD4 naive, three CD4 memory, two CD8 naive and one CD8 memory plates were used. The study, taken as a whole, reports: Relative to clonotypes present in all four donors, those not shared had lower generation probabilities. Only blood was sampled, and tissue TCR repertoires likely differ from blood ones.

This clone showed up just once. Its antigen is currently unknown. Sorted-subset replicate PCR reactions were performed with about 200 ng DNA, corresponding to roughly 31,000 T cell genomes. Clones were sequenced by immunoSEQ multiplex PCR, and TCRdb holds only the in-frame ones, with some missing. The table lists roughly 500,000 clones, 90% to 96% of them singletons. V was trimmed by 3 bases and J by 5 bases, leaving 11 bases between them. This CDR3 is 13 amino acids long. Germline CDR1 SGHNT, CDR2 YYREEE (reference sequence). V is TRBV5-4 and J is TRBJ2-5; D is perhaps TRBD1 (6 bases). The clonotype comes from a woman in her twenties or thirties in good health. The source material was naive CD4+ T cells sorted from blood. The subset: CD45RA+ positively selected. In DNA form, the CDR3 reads TGTGCCAGCAGCTGGGACACTGTCGAGACCCAGTACTTC. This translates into CASSWDTVETQYF.